This entry concerns a single T cell receptor (beta chain). Its antigen is unknown. The data derive from a study of T cell responses to AZD1222 COVID-19 vaccine. The table came from immunoSEQ multiplex PCR; TCRdb's copy has only in-frame clones and leaves some out. The table has approximately 100,000 clones, 70% to 90% seen once. Notes on the study in general: Most donors were white British and more were female, and clonal diversity was possibly underestimated.

The CDR3 is 17 amino acids. Trimming removed 5 bases from V and 1 base from J; junction bases left unmatched: 9. Germline lookup yields CDR1 SGHVS and CDR2 FQNEAQ. Second doses at about 4 or about 12 weeks were pooled. The chain employs TRBV7-8 and TRBJ2-2; 8 positions match TRBD2. Source: peripheral blood, taken 28 days after the second AZD1222 dose. This sequence originates from an adult who received the AZD1222 COVID-19 vaccine. CDR3 loop: CASSLSRTSGNTGELFF. The CDR3 DNA follows: TGTGCCAGCAGCCTCTCCCGTACTAGCGGGAACACCGGGGAGCTGTTTTTT.